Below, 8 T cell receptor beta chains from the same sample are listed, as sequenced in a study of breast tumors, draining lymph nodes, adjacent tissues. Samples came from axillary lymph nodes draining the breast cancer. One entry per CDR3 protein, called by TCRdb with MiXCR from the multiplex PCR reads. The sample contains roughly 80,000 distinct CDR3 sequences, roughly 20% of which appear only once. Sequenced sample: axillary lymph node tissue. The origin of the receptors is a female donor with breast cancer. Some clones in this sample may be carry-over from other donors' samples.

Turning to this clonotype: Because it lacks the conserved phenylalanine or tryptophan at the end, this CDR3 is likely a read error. The CDR3 sequence is CASRGRSNEQFL. CDR3 nucleotides: TGTGCCAGCAGAGGCAGGTCCAATGAGCAGTTCCTC. V gene TRBV6-5 combines with J gene TRBJ2-1; D not resolved. The CDR3 consists of 12 residues. V lost 6 bases and J lost 6, with 9 bases in between. CDR1 is MNHEY, CDR2 SVGAGI, per germline.

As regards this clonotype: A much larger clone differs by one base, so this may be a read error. The CDR3, as DNA: TGTGGCAGCAGTGAACCGGACACCTTCTATGGCTACACCTTC. Amino acids: CGSSEPDTFYGYTF. This chain uses TRBV6-1 with TRBJ1-2; TRBD1 might be the D (5 bases). The CDR3 sequence is 14 residues long. Per germline, CDR1 MNHNS and CDR2 SASEGT.

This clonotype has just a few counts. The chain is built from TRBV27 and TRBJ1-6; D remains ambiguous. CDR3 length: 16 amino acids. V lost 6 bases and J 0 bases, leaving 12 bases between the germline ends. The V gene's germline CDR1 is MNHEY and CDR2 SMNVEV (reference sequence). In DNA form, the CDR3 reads TGTGCCAGCAGATTCGAACGGAGCTCCTATAATTCACCCCTCCACTTT. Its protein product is CASRFERSSYNSPLHF.

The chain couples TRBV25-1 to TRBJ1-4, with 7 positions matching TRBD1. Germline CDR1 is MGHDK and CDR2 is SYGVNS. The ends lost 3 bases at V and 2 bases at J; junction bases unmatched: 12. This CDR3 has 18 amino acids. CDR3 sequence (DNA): TGTGCCAGCAGTGATTGGGAGACAGGGTTGGGGACTAATGAAAAACTGTTTTTT. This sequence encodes CASSDWETGLGTNEKLFF. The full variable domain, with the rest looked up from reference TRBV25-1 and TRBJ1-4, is EADIYQTPRYLVIGTGKKITLECSQTMGHDKMYWYQQDPGMELHLIHYSYGVNSTEKGDLSSESTVSRIRTEHFPLTLESARPSHTSQYLCASSDWETGLGTNEKLFFGSGTQLSVL.

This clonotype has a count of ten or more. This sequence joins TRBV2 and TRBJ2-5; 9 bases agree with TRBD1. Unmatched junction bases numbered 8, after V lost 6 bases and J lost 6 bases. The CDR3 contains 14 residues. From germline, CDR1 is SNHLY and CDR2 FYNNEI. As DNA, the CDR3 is TGTGCCAGCAGGGGGGGACAGGGATCCCAGACCCAGTACTTC. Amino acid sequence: CASRGGQGSQTQYF.

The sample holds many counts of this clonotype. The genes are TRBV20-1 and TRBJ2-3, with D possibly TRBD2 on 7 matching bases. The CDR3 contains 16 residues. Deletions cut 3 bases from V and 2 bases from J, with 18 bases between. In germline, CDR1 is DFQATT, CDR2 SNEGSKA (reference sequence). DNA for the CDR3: TGCAGTGCTAGTGGGCGGGGGCAGGGGTACACAGATACGCAGTATTTT. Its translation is CSASGRGQGYTDTQYF.

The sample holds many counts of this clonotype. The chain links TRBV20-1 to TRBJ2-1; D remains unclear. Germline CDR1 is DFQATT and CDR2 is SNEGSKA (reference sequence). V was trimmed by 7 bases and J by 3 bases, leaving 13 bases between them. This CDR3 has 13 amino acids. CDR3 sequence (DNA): TGCAGTGTTAAAGGGTGGGACTACAATGAGCAGTTCTTC. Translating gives CSVKGWDYNEQFF.

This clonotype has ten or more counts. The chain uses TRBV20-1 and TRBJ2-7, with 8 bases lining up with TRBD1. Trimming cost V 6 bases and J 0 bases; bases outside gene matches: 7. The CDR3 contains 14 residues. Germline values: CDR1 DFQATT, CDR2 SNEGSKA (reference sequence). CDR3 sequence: CSAPKDRASYEQYF. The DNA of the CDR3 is TGCAGTGCGCCGAAGGACAGGGCCTCCTACGAGCAGTACTTC.